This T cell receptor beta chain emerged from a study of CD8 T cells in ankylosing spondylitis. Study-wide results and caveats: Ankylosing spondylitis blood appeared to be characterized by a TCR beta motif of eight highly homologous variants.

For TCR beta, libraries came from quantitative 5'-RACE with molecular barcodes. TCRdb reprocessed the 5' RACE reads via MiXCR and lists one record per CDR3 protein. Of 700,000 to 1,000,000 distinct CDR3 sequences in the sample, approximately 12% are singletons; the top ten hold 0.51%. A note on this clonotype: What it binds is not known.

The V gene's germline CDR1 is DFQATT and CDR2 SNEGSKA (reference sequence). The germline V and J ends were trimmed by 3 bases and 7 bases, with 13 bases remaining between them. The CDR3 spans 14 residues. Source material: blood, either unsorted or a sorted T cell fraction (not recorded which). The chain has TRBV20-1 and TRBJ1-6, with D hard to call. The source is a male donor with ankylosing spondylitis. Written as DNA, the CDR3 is TGCAGTGCTAGGGCACAGCGTACCAATTCACCCCTCCACTTT. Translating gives CSARAQRTNSPLHF.